The clone carrying this TCR beta chain was observed once. These data come from a study of blood T cell repertoires in COVID-19. Study at large: PBMCs, B-cell-depleted T cells, or T cells provided the cDNA or gDNA that made up the material.

V lost 6 bases and J 7 bases, leaving 12 bases between the germline ends. This CDR3 spans 13 amino acids. Per the study methods: Amplified reference gene primers provided the basis for estimating nucleated cell counts. Generated by immunoSEQ multiplex PCR, the TCRdb table keeps only in-frame clones and is missing some. V and J calls and clone size come straight from that table; D and trimming were deduced from the DNA. In the table there are 150,000 to 200,000 clones, approximately 83% of which are singletons. The TCR comes from a woman aged 60-70 years with acute or convalescent COVID-19. This chain links TRBV12-3 or TRBV12-4 with TRBJ2-2, with D possibly TRBD1 on 6 matching bases. Sequences were obtained from peripheral blood. CDR3 nucleotide sequence: TGTGCCAGCAGGGACACAGGGCGCGGGGAGCTGTTTTTT. Residues: CASRDTGRGELFF.